Following are 17 T cell receptor beta chains from one sample sequenced in a study of T cell repertoires in cytomegalovirus infection. The antigens of these receptors remain unknown. TCRdb re-called the reads with MiXCR, one entry per CDR3 protein. The sample carries around 900,000 distinct CDR3 sequences, around 32% recorded once. Sample: cultured CD8+ T cells from PBMCs, taken from culture after CMV antigen stimulation. These TCRs come from a human donor in good health (CMV status not recorded). Some clones in this sample may be carry-over from other donors' samples.

This clonotype has only one observation. An end of the junction does not agree with germline; a read error may underlie this. The rearrangement links TRBV7-3 to TRBJ1-1, with 9 bases identical to TRBD1. Per germline, CDR1 SGHTA and CDR2 FQGTGA. This CDR3 contains 15 residues. CDR3 residues: CANSPRDRANTEAFF. CDR3 DNA: TGTGCCAACAGCCCTCGGGACAGGGCGAACACTGAAGCTTTCTTT. The complete variable domain, with remaining parts taken from reference TRBV7-3 and TRBJ1-1, reads GAGVSQTPSNKVTEKGKYVELRCDPISGHTALYWYRQSLGQGPEFLIYFQGTGAADDSGLPNDRFFAVRPEGSVSTLKIQRTERGDSAVYLCANSPRDRANTEAFFGQGTRLTVV.

There are a few counts of this clonotype. This chain uses TRBV7-3 with TRBJ2-1; 7 nucleotides agree with TRBD2. CDR1 is SGHTA, CDR2 FQGTGA, per germline. The CDR3 has 13 residues. V lost 8 bases to trimming and J lost 8 bases; unmatched junction nucleotides: 9. CDR3 nucleotide sequence: TGTGCCAGCTCGCGGGGGAACGGAGATGAGCAGTTCTTC. Protein sequence: CASSRGNGDEQFF.

This clonotype was seen only a few times. CDR3 residues: CASSVARGGLASSYEQYV. In nucleotides, the CDR3 is TGTGCCAGCAGTGTAGCCCGAGGGGGACTAGCGAGCTCCTACGAGCAGTACGTC. The chain couples TRBV2 to TRBJ2-7, with 10 bases fitting TRBD2. Per the germline V gene, CDR1 is SNHLY and CDR2 is FYNNEI. The CDR3 spans 18 residues. J gave up 0 bases and V 4 bases, and 12 bases lay outside the gene matches.

This chain links TRBV2 with TRBJ2-3, with TRBD2 matching over 11 bases. CDR1 SNHLY and CDR2 FYNNEI come from the germline V gene. There are 15 residues in the CDR3. After removal of 7 bases from V and 5 bases from J, the junction contained 8 bases not matched to a gene. CDR3 nucleotide sequence: TGTGCCAGCAATCCTAGCGGGGGGACCGTAGATACGCAGTATTTT. Amino acid sequence: CASNPSGGTVDTQYF.

The J gene is TRBJ2-7, the V gene TRBV27; D assignment may be TRBD1 or TRBD2 (5 bases each). V was shortened by 2 bases and J by 4 bases, with 12 bases between the two germline ends. CDR3 length: 14 residues. CDR1 is MNHEY, CDR2 SMNVEV, per germline (reference sequence). The CDR3 loop reads CASSLGGEGYEQYV. The CDR3 coding sequence is TGTGCCAGCAGTTTAGGGGGAGAGGGGTACGAGCAGTACGTC.

This sequence joins TRBV12-3 or TRBV12-4 and TRBJ2-7, with TRBD1 matching over 7 bases. This CDR3 is 15 amino acids long. V dropped 5 bases and J dropped 1; count of bases not matched to a gene: 8. The CDR3 region has the DNA TGTGCCAGCAGTCCTATCTGGGACAGTTCCTACGAGCAGTACTTC. Translated: CASSPIWDSSYEQYF.

This chain connects TRBV7-3 to TRBJ2-1; D is perhaps TRBD1 (6 bases). Germline V gives CDR1 SGHTA, CDR2 FQGTGA. This CDR3 spans 14 amino acids. Deletions cut 2 bases from V and 5 bases from J, with 10 bases between. CDR3 sequence: CASSLRGQHNEQFF. The CDR3 coding sequence is TGTGCCAGCAGCTTACGCGGACAGCACAATGAGCAGTTCTTC.

There are many counts of this clonotype. Here the CDR3 DNA reads TGTGCCAGCAGCCCTAGCGGGGGGGCCGAGGCAGATACGCAGTATTTT. Translation: CASSPSGGAEADTQYF. The chain employs TRBV7-8 and TRBJ2-3, with 12 bases matching TRBD2. The germline CDR1 and CDR2 sequences are SGHVS and FQNEAQ. J gave up 4 bases and V 5 bases, and 7 bases lay outside the gene matches. The CDR3 consists of 16 residues.

This clonotype was detected a few times. The chain has TRBV5-1 and TRBJ1-1; D call uncertain. The V gene lost 0 bases and the J gene lost 1 base, with 19 bases spanning the gap. The germline V gene has CDR1 SGHRS and CDR2 YFSETQ. The CDR3 has 18 amino acids. DNA for the CDR3: TGCGCCAGCAGCTTGGCCGTGGCAGGACCCCCCGAGAACACTGAAGCTTTCTTT. Protein: CASSLAVAGPPENTEAFF.

This clonotype was detected a few times. The genes are TRBV27 and TRBJ2-1, with 7 nucleotides matching TRBD1. The CDR3 length is 15 residues. Germline V gene sequence: CDR1 MNHEY, CDR2 SMNVEV (reference sequence). V lost 7 bases and J lost 4; bases outside the gene matches: 10. CDR3 region: CASKYGTEGYNEQFF. The CDR3 DNA reads as TGTGCCAGCAAATACGGGACAGAGGGTTACAATGAGCAGTTCTTC.

This sequence joins TRBV18 and TRBJ2-7, with 7 bases lining up with TRBD1. Looked up from germline, CDR1 is KGHSH and CDR2 is LQKENI. The CDR3 runs 18 residues. The V segment lost 3 bases and the J segment 0 bases; nucleotides outside the gene matches: 14. The chain's CDR3 is CASSPGPTGDRNSYEQYF. The CDR3 coding sequence is TGTGCCAGCTCACCGGGGCCTACAGGGGACCGAAACTCCTACGAGCAGTACTTC.

CDR3 sequence reads: CASSLAQGQGAWGTEAFF. Written as DNA, the CDR3 is TGCGCCAGCAGCTTGGCCCAGGGGCAGGGGGCCTGGGGTACTGAAGCTTTCTTT. This chain uses TRBV5-1 with TRBJ1-1; 8 bases are shared with TRBD1. V lost 0 bases to trimming and J lost 5 bases; unmatched junction nucleotides: 15. CDR1 SGHRS and CDR2 YFSETQ come from the germline V gene. This CDR3 spans 18 amino acids.

This clonotype was recorded many times. The CDR3 DNA follows: TGTGCCAGCAGCTTAGCGGGTGGAGCGGGTCCCACTAGCACAGATACGCAGTATTTT. It specifies CASSLAGGAGPTSTDTQYF. The V and J genes are TRBV7-6 and TRBJ2-3, with D possibly TRBD2 on 6 matching bases. Germline V gives CDR1 SGHVS, CDR2 FNYEAQ. This CDR3 region has 19 residues. V dropped 0 bases and J dropped 0 bases, with 19 bases sitting between them.

The rearrangement uses TRBV4-1 and TRBJ1-6; D unclear. Germline assignment: CDR1 MGHRA and CDR2 YSYEKL. The ends were cut back, 3 bases at V and 13 bases at J, with 25 bases in the middle. This CDR3 is 17 amino acids long. The CDR3 DNA reads as TGCGCCAGCAGCCACCAAGCGGCGGTTCGGGCTGGGGATCCCCTCCACTTT. This gives the protein CASSHQAAVRAGDPLHF.

The table lists this clonotype with many counts. The V and J genes are TRBV10-3 and TRBJ2-1; unclear D gene. With 6 bases removed from V and 0 bases from J, the gap between germline ends came to 6 bases. This CDR3 has 13 residues. Germline CDR1 reads ENHRY; CDR2 reads SYGVKD. CDR3 nucleotide sequence: TGTGCCATCAGGTTAAGCTCCTACAATGAGCAGTTCTTC. Translation: CAIRLSSYNEQFF.

There are a few counts of this clonotype. The V and J genes are TRBV14 and TRBJ2-7, with TRBD1 matching 8 bases. J lost 11 bases, V lost 1 base, and 10 bases had no gene match. Germline CDR1 SGHDN, CDR2 FVKESK. The CDR3 is made up of 14 amino acids. For the CDR3, the DNA is TGTGCCAGCAGCCAAGGGGGGACAGGCGCGAAGAAGTACTTC. This codes for CASSQGGTGAKKYF.

About this clonotype: The junction shows a germline mismatch at one end, possibly a read error. The V gene is TRBV7-9, the J gene TRBJ1-6; 7 bases are a match to TRBD1. CDR1 and CDR2 (germline): SEHNR, FQNEAQ (reference sequence). This CDR3 region has 15 residues. The CDR3 region is CASSSPQGNKSPLHF. CDR3 nucleotides: TGTGCCAGCAGCTCGCCACAGGGGAATAAATCACCCCTCCACTTT.